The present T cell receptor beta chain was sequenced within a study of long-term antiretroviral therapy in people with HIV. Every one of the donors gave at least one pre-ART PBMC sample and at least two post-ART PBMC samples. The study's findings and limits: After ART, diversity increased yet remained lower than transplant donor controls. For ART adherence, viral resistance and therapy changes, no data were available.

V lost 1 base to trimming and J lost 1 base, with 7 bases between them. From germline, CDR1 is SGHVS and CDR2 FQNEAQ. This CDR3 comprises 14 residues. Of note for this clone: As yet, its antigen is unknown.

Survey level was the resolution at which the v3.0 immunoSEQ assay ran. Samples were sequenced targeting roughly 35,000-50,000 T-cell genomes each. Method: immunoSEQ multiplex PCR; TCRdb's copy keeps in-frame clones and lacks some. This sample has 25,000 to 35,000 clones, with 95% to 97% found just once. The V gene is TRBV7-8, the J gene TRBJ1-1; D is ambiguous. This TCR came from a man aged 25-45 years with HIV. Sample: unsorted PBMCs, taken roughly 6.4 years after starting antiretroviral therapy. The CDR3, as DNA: TGTGCCAGCAGCTTAGGCGGACCGAACACTGAAGCTTTCTTT. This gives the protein CASSLGGPNTEAFF.